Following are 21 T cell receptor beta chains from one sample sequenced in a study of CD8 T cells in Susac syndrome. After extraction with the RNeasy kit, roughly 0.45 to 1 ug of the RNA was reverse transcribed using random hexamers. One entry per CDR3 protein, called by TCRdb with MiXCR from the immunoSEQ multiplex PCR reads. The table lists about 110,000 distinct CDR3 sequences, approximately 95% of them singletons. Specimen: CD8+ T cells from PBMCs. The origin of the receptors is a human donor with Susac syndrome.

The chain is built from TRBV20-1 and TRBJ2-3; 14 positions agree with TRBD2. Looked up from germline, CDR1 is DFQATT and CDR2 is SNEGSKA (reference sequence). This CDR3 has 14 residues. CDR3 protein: CSPWTSGGTDTQYF. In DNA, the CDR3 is TGCAGCCCTTGGACTAGCGGGGGGACAGATACGCAGTATTTT.

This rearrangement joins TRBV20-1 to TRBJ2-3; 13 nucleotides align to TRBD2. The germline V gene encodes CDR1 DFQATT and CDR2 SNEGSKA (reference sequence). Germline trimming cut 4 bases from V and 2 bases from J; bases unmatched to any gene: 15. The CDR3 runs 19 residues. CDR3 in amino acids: CSATTPPRTSGGNTDTQYF. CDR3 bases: TGCAGTGCTACTACACCCCCCCGGACTAGCGGGGGAAACACAGATACGCAGTATTTT.

The CDR3 spells CASSSADREDEQFF. CDR3 in DNA: TGTGCCAGCAGCTCCGCGGACAGGGAGGATGAGCAGTTCTTC. This chain connects TRBV7-2 to TRBJ2-1; 8 nucleotides align to TRBD1. CDR1 SGHTA and CDR2 FQGNSA come from the germline V gene. The length of the CDR3 is 14 residues. With V trimmed by 4 bases and J by 8 bases, 7 bases remained unmatched.

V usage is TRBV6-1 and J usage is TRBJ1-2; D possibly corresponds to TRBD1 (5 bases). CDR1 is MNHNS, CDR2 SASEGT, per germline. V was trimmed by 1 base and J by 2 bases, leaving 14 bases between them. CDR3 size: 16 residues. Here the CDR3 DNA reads TGTGCCAGCAGTGAAGGCTTCAGGGTTGTCAACTATGGCTACACCTTC. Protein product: CASSEGFRVVNYGYTF.

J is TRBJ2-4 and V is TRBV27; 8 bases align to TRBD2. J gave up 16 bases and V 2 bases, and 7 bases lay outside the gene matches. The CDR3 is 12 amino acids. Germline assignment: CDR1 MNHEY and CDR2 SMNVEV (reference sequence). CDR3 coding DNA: TGTGCCAGCAGTTTAGCGGGGGGCCCCTTTTACTTC. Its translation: CASSLAGGPFYF.

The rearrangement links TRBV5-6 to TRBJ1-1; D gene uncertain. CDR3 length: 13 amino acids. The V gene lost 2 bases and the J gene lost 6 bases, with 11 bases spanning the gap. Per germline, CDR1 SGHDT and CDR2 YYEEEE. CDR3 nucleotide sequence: TGTGCCAGCAGCTTAGGGCCCAGCGCTGAAGCTTTCTTT. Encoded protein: CASSLGPSAEAFF.

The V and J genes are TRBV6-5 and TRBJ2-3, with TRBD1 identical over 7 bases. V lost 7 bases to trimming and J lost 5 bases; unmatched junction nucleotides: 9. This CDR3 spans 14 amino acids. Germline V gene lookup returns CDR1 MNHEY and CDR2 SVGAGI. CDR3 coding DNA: TGTGCCAGCACCTCGACAGGGCAGGGAGATACGCAGTATTTT. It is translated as CASTSTGQGDTQYF.

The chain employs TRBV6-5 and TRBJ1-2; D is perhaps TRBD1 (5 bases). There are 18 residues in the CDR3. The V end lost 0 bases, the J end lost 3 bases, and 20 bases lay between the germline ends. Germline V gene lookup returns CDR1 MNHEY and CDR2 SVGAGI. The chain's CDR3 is CASSYSTIATEGYYGYTF. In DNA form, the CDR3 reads TGTGCCAGCAGTTACTCGACAATCGCGACAGAGGGCTACTATGGCTACACCTTC.

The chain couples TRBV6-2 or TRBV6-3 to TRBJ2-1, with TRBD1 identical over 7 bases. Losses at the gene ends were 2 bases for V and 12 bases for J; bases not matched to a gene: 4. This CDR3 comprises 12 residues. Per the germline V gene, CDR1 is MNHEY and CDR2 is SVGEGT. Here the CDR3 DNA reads TGTGCCAGCAGTTACGTCCGGGACAGGCAGTTCTTC. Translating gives CASSYVRDRQFF.

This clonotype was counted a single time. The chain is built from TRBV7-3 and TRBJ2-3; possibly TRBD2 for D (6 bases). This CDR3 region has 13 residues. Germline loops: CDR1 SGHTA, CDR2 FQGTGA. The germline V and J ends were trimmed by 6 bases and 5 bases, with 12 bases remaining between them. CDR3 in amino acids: CASSTVGGDTQYF. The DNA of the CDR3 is TGTGCCAGCAGTACGGTGGGAGGAGATACGCAGTATTTT.

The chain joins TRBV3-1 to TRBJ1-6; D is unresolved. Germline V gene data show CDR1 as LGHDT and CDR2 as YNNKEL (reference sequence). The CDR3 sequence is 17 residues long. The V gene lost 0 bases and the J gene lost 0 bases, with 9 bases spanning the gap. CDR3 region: CASSQDTRISYNSPLHF. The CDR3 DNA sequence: TGTGCCAGCAGCCAAGATACAAGGATCTCCTATAATTCACCCCTCCACTTT.

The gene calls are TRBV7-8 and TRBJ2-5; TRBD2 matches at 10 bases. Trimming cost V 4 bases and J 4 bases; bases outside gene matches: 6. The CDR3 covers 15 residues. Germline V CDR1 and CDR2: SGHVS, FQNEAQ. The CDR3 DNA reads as TGTGCCAGCAGCTCAGCGGGGGGGCGTGGAGAGACCCAGTACTTC. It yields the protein CASSSAGGRGETQYF. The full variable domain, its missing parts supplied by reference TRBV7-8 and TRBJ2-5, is GAGVSQSPRYKVAKRGQDVALRCDPISGHVSLFWYQQALGQGPEFLTYFQNEAQLDKSGLPSDRFFAERPEGSVSTLKIQRTQQEDSAVYLCASSSAGGRGETQYFGPGTRLLVL.

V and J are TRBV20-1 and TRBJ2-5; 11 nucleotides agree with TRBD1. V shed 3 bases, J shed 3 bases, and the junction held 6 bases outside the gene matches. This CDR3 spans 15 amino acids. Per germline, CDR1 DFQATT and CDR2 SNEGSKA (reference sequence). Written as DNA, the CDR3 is TGCAGTGCTAGGCCGGGACAGGGGGGCGAAGAGACCCAGTACTTC. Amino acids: CSARPGQGGEETQYF.

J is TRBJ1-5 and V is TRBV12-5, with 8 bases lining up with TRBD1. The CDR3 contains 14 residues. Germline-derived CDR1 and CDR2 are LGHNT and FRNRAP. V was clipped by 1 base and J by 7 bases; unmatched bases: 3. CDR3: CASGLGQGKQPQHF. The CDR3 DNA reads TGTGCTAGTGGTTTGGGACAGGGGAAACAGCCCCAGCATTTT.

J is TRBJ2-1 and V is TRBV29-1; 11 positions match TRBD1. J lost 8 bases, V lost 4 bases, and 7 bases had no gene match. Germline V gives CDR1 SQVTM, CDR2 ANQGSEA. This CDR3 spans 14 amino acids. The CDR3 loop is CSVGTGGRNDEQFF. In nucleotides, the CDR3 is TGCAGCGTTGGGACAGGGGGCCGTAATGATGAGCAGTTCTTC.

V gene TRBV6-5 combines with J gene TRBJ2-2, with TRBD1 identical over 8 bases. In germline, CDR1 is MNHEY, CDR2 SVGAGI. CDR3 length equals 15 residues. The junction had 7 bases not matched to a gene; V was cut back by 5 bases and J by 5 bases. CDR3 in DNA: TGTGCCAGCAGTACAGGACAGGGAAGGACCGGGGAGCTGTTTTTT. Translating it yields CASSTGQGRTGELFF.

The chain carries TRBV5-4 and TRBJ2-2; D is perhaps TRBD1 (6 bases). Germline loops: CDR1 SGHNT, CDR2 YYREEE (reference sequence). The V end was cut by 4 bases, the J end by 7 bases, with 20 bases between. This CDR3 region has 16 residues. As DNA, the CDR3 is TGTGCCAGCAGCCCCGAGACAGGCCGGCAAGGCGGGGAGCTGTTTTTT. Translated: CASSPETGRQGGELFF.

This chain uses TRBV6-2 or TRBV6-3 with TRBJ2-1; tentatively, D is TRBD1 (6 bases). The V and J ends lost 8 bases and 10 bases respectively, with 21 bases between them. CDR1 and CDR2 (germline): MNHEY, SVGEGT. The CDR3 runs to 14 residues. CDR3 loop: CASSNAPQGIEQFF. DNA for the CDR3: TGTGCCAGCTCAAACGCCCCGCAGGGGATAGAGCAGTTCTTC.

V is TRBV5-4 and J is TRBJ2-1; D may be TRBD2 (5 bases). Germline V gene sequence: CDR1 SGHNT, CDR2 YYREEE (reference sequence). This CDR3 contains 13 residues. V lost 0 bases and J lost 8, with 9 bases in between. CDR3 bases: TGTGCCAGCAGCTTGGCTAGCTCGCATGAGCAGTTCTTC. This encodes CASSLASSHEQFF.

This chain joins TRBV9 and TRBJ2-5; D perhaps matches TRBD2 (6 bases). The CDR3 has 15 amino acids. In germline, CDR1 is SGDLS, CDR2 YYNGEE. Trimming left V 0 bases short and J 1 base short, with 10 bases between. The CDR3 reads CASSVGGAPQETQYF. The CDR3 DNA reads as TGTGCCAGCAGCGTAGGCGGGGCCCCCCAAGAGACCCAGTACTTC.

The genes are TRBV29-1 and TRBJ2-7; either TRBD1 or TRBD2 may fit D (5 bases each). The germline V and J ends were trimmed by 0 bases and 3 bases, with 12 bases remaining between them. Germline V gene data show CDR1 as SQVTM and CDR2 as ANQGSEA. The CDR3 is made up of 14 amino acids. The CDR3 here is CSVEDRESLYEQYF. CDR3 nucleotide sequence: TGCAGCGTTGAAGACAGGGAGTCCCTCTACGAGCAGTACTTC.